This TCR beta chain was recorded in a study of T cells in Graves' hyperthyroidism and ophthalmopathy. From RNA transcripts, TCR beta CDR3 regions were amplified. Researchers ran a first-round RT-PCR on the TCR CDR3 using the HTBI primer set. TCRdb re-called the multiplex PCR reads through MiXCR, storing one row per CDR3 protein. The table records about 500,000 distinct CDR3 sequences, under 15% of them present only once. This clonotype occurred many times. There are 14 residues in the CDR3. The V and J ends lost 6 bases and 4 bases, in that order; junction bases with no gene match: 5. Germline CDR1 MNHEY, CDR2 SVGEGT.

The material sequenced was blood. The J gene is TRBJ1-5, the V gene TRBV6-2 or TRBV6-3; 8 nucleotides align to TRBD1. This sequence originates from a woman aged 18-29 years with Graves' hyperthyroidism. This chain's CDR3 is CASRTQGGNQPQHF. The CDR3, as DNA: TGTGCCAGCAGGACACAGGGGGGGAATCAGCCCCAGCATTTT.